The text below deals with one TCR beta chain. The target of this receptor is not known. The sample holds no much larger clone one base away, and base qualities are not on file. The V and J ends are trimmed by 5 bases and 6 bases, leaving 12 bases between them. CDR1 and CDR2, per the germline V gene, are SNHLY and FYNNEI. The CDR3, from cysteine to phenylalanine, totals 13 residues. Only the CDR3 part of the read is kept: 39 bases, read in frame from the first base. TCR beta CDR3 regions were amplified from RNA transcripts. A first-round RT-PCR of the TCR CDR3 used the HTBI primer set with the Qiagen OneStep RT-PCR kit. The libraries were constructed in a second round of multiplex PCR and then size-selected and purified. Sequencing of the libraries was done on an Illumina HiSeq2000 using paired-end 100 bp reads. Under the source paper's analysis protocol: SOAPnuke was used to process the raw data, throwing out any read that contained adapters or uncalled bases, had a mean Phred below 15, or lacked an exact constant-primer or identifier match. High-quality paired reads were merged using COPE v1.2.5, and each unique nucleotide sequence was defined as a clonotype. MiTCR v1.1 was used to align clonotypes to the IMGT TRBV, TRBD and TRBJ reference segments. The analysis included only V-J combinations with a frequency above 0.0001, which together covered more than 98% of the repertoires. A TCS score was defined as the ratio of F50 (clonal expansion) to E x V (chaos), with BLOSUM62-based TCRdist applied between CDR3 peptides within each V-J. Welch's t-statistics and random forest reduced around 520 V-J features to roughly 13, which were used in a naive Bayes classifier (R e1071). TCRdb took the public reads, trimmed them with fastp at Q25, ran MiXCR for clone calling and kept in-frame beta chains. Rows with one shared CDR3 protein collapse into an entry with the most common genes and DNA. These V and J calls originate from TCRdb's pipeline instead of the authors' own analysis. The sample includes hundreds of thousands of distinct CDR3 sequences, with roughly an eighth observed a single time. 30% to 35% of the sample rests with the top ten.

Moderately to severely active disease, a Clinical Activity Score of at least 3, a NOSPECS grade of at least 4, and a duration under 3 months were present in ophthalmopathy patients. Any patient with an uncontrolled infection, another autoimmune disease, pregnancy or lactation was excluded. Diagnoses were established on the basis of clinical symptoms, serum thyroxine and TRAb, thyroid ultrasound, and orbital computed tomography. PBMCs were isolated from about 10 ml of fresh peripheral blood by Ficoll-Paque density gradient centrifugation. Trizol reagent was used to extract total RNA, and RNA quality was then checked on an Agilent 2100 Bioanalyzer. The source of the sample is a study of T cells in Graves' hyperthyroidism and ophthalmopathy (dated by TCRdb to the late 2010s). A note on the overall study: Peripheral blood was collected at initial diagnosis, before any treatment. TCR Vbeta CDR3 sequencing of roughly 140 peripheral blood samples (around 45 ophthalmopathy, roughly 74 hyperthyroidism and roughly 17 progressor patients) is reported in the paper. The 100 or so discovery patients were randomly split 7:3 into training and test sets. In more than five Graves' hyperthyroidism patients, the study also compared T-cell repertoires from thyroid tissue with T-cell repertoires from blood. After sampling, hyperthyroidism patients received methimazole starting at 30 mg daily, and ophthalmopathy patients received high-dose intravenous methylprednisolone. Whether ophthalmopathy could be predicted prospectively was tested in an independent validation cohort made up of about 20 hyperthyroidism patients plus 17 patients who later progressed to ophthalmopathy. To identify distinguishing TCR V-J signatures, a discovery cohort of 100 or so patients was used, comprising some 45 with Graves' ophthalmopathy and under 60 with stable Graves' hyperthyroidism. Points the paper makes about the study in general: Most expanded thyroid clonotypes (frequency above 0.001) were also found in blood, which suggests that blood repertoires may mirror thyroid immune responses. Sample size was not statistically predetermined, and investigators were not blinded to group allocation. In cross-validation, a model built on a 13 V-J signature told ophthalmopathy apart from stable hyperthyroidism with 87.88% sensitivity and around 81% specificity, and in testing the same model reached 80%/75%. In validation, the model predicted progression to ophthalmopathy a median of 6.5 months before onset, with about 71% sensitivity and just under 75% specificity.

The source is a woman aged 40 to 49 with Graves' ophthalmopathy. Recombination connected TRBV2 to TRBJ2-3; the D region possibly corresponds to TRBD2 (6 bases align). Sequenced sample: blood. The sequenced DNA: TGTGCCAGCAGTTGGCTGGGGAGGGATACGCAGTATTTT. The resulting protein is CASSWLGRDTQYF.